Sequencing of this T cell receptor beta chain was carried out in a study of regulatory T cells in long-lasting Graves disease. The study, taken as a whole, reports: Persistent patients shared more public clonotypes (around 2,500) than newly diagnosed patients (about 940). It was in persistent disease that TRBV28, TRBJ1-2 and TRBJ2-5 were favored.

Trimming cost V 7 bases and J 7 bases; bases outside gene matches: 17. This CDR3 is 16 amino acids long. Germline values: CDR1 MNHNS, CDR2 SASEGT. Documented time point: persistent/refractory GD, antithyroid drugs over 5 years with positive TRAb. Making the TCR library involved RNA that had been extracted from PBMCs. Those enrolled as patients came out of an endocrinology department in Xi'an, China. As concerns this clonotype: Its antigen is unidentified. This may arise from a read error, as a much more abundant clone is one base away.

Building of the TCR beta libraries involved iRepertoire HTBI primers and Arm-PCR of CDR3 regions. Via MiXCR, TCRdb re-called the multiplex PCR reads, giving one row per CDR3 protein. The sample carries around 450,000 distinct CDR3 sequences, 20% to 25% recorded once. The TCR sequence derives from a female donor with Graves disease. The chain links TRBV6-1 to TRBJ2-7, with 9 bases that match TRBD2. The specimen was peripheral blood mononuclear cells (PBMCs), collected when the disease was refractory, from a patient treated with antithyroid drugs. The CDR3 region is CASNISGASGISEQYF. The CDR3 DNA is TGTGCCAGCAATATAAGTGGGGCTAGCGGGATCTCGGAGCAGTACTTC.